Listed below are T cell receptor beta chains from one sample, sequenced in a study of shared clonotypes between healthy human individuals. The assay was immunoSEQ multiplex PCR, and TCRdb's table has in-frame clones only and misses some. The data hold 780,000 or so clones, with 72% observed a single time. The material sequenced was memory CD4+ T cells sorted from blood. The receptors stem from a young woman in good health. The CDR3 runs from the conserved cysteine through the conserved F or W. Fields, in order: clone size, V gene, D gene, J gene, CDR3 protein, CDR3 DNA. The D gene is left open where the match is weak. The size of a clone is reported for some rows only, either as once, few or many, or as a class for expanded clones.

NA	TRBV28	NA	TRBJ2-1	CASSATGTHYNEQFF	TGTGCCAGCAGCGCAACCGGGACTCACTACAATGAGCAGTTCTTC
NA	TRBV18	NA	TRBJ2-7	CASSPWQSYEQYF	TGTGCCAGCTCACCGTGGCAGAGCTACGAGCAGTACTTC
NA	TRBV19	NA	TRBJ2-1	CASRRGRSSYNEQFF	TGTGCCAGTAGAAGAGGCCGAAGCTCCTACAATGAGCAGTTCTTC
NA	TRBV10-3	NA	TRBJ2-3	CAISAKPGDLDTQYF	TGTGCCATCAGTGCGAAACCAGGGGACCTAGATACGCAGTATTTT
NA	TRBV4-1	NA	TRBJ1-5	CASSQFGLTGDQPQHF	TGCGCCAGCAGCCAATTCGGGTTGACGGGCGATCAGCCCCAGCATTTT
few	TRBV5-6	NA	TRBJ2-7	CASSDGAYEQYF	TGTGCCAGCAGTGATGGCGCCTACGAGCAGTACTTC
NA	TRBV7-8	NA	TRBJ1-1	CASSSTRSSMNTEAFF	TGTGCCAGCAGCTCAACCCGATCCAGCATGAACACTGAAGCTTTCTTT
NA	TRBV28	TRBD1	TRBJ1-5	CASSERTGKNQPQHF	TGTGCCAGCAGTGAAAGGACAGGAAAAAATCAGCCCCAGCATTTT
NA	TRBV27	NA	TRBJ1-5	CASRELGQPQHF	TGTGCCAGCAGAGAATTAGGGCAGCCCCAGCATTTT
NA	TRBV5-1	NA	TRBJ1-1	CASSDVRGGSTEAFF	TGCGCCAGCAGCGACGTCAGGGGAGGGAGCACTGAAGCTTTCTTT
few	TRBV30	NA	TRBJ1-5	CAWSVRGGNQPQHF	TGTGCCTGGAGTGTACGGGGGGGCAATCAGCCCCAGCATTTT
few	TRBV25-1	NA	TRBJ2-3	CASSEEAVSTDTQYF	TGTGCCAGCAGTGAAGAAGCGGTTAGCACAGATACGCAGTATTTT
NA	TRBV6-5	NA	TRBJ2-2	CASSYGLALGGELFF	TGTGCCAGCAGTTACGGGTTGGCACTGGGCGGGGAGCTGTTTTTT
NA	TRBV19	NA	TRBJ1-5	CATQRGINGNQPQHF	TGTGCCACCCAAAGGGGGATTAACGGCAATCAGCCCCAGCATTTT
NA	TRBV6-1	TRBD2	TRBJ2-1	CASSPTSGFSNEQFF	TGTGCCAGCAGTCCGACTAGCGGGTTCTCAAATGAGCAGTTCTTC
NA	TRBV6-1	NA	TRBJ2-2	CASSDFRDRGTGELFF	TGTGCCAGCAGTGACTTCCGGGACCGAGGAACCGGGGAGCTGTTTTTT
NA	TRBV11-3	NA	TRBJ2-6	CASSFTGANVLTF	TGTGCCAGCAGCTTTACTGGGGCCAACGTCCTGACTTTC
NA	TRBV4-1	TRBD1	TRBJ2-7	CASSPTDRVEYEQYF	TGCGCCAGCAGCCCAACGGACAGGGTCGAATACGAGCAGTACTTC
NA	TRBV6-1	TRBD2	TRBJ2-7	CASRLAGGVEQYF	TGTGCCAGCAGACTAGCGGGAGGGGTCGAGCAGTACTTC
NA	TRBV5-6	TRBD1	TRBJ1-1	CASSLGPTGLNTEAFF	TGTGCCAGCAGCTTGGGGCCGACAGGGCTGAACACTGAAGCTTTCTTT
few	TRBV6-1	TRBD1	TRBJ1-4	CASSEGQGNEKLFF	TGTGCCAGCAGTGAGGGACAGGGGAATGAAAAACTGTTTTTT
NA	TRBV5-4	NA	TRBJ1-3	CASSSGPGPGFGNTIYF	TGTGCCAGCAGCTCTGGACCGGGCCCGGGATTTGGAAACACCATATATTTT
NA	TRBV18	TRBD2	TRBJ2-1	CASSPLAGGAYNEQFF	TGTGCCAGCTCACCTTTAGCGGGAGGTGCCTACAATGAGCAGTTCTTC
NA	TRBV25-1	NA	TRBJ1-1	CASNRDTGTEAFF	TGTGCCAGTAACCGGGACACCGGCACGGAAGCTTTCTTT
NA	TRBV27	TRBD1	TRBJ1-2	CASRVTGGAYGYTF	TGTGCCAGCAGGGTTACAGGGGGAGCTTATGGCTACACCTTC
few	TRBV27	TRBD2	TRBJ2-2	CASTGLAGGSGELFF	TGTGCCAGCACGGGACTAGCGGGAGGGAGCGGGGAGCTGTTTTTT
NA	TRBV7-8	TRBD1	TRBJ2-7	CASSSGTGGFSYEQYF	TGTGCCAGCAGCTCGGGAACAGGGGGCTTCTCCTACGAGCAGTACTTC
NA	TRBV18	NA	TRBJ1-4	CASSPSRSEKLFF	TGTGCCAGCTCACCCTCCCGTAGTGAAAAACTGTTTTTT
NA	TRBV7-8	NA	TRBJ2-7	CASSLGSHRPYEQYF	TGTGCCAGCAGCTTAGGCTCTCACAGACCCTACGAGCAGTACTTC
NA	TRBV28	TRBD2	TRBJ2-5	CASSLTSEASSQYF	TGTGCCAGCAGTTTGACTAGCGAGGCGAGCTCCCAGTACTTC
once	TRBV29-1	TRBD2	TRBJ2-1	CSAAGGTTLTYNEQFF	TGCAGCGCTGCGGGGGGAACTACGCTGACCTACAATGAGCAGTTCTTC
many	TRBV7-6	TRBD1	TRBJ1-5	CASSLGDRVGGQPQHF	TGTGCCAGCAGCTTAGGGGACAGGGTGGGTGGTCAGCCCCAGCATTTT
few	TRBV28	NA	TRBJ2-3	CASSLPGRKGDTQYF	TGTGCCAGCAGTTTACCGGGGAGGAAAGGGGATACGCAGTATTTT
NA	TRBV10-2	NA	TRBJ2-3	CASSQGRAIDTQYF	TGCGCCAGCTCCCAGGGACGGGCTATAGATACGCAGTATTTT
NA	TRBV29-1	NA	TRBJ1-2	CSVETDRTLYGYTF	TGCAGCGTTGAGACGGACAGAACGCTCTATGGCTACACCTTC
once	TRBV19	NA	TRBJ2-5	CASSPTAQETQYF	TGTGCCAGTAGCCCGACAGCCCAAGAGACCCAGTACTTC
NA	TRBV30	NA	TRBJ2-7	CAWSVQAYEQYF	TGTGCCTGGAGTGTACAGGCCTACGAGCAGTACTTC
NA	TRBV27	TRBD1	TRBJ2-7	CASSSSSGQVIYEQYF	TGTGCCAGCAGTTCTTCTTCCGGACAGGTAATCTACGAGCAGTACTTC
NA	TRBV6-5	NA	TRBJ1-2	CASSYQSYGAGLGYTF	TGTGCCAGCAGTTACCAATCTTACGGGGCTGGATTGGGCTACACCTTC
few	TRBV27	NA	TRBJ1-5	CASSLVSSQPQHF	TGTGCCAGCAGTTTAGTTTCCAGTCAGCCCCAGCATTTT
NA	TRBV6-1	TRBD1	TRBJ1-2	CAGAETGYYGYTF	TGTGCCGGGGCGGAGACAGGGTATTATGGCTACACCTTC
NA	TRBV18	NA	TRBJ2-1	CASSPPGLVDGNEQFF	TGTGCCAGCTCACCCCCAGGGTTGGTGGATGGCAATGAGCAGTTCTTC
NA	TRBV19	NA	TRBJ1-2	CASMDWVGRKLNYGYTF	TGTGCCAGTATGGATTGGGTGGGGCGAAAGCTTAACTATGGCTACACCTTC
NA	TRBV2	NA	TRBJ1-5	CASSEGRGGQPQHF	TGTGCCAGCAGTGAAGGCCGAGGAGGTCAGCCCCAGCATTTT